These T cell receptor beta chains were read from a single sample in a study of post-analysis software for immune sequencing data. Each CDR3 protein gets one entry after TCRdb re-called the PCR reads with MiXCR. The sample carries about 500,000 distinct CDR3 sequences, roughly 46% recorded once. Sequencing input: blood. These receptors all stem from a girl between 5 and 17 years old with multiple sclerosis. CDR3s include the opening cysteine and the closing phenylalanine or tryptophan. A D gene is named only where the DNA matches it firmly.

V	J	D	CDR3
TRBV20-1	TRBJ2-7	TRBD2	CSACLAARGEQYF
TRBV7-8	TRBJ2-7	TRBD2	CASSPKLAGVPYEQYF
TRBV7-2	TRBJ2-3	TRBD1	CASSLRQGFATDTQYF
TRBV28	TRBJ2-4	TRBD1	CASSPSGQGENIQYF
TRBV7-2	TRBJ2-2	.	CASSLRDLTNTGELFF
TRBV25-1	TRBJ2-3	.	CASSERVGSDTQYF
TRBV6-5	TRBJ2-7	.	CASSDGTAASYEQYF
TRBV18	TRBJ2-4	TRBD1	CASSPGQVEAKNIQYF
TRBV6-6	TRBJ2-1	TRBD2	CASGGPLAGYNEQFF
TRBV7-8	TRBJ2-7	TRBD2	CASSQLAVTYEQYF
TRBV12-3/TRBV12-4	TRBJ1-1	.	CASSTGLPNTEAFF
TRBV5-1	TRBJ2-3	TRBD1	CASSRTGTSTDTQYF
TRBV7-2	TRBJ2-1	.	CASGSDGSSYNEQFF
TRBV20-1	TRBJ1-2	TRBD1	CSAWTGMNYGYTF
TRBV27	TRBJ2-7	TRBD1	CASSADRAYEQYF
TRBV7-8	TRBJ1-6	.	CASSLALREKGSPLHF
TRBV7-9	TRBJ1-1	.	CASRPRQDGTEAFF
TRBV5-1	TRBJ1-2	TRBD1	CASSVDRPGYGYTF
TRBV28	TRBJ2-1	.	CASSTHTGNGEQFF
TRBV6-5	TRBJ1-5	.	CASSNVGGHQPQHF
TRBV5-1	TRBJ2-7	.	CASSSGVSSHEQYF